This T cell receptor beta chain was retrieved from a study of regulatory T cells in long-lasting Graves disease. The overall study: In persistent Graves' disease, antithyroid drugs had been taken for over 5 years and TSH receptor antibodies stayed positive.

At least ten counts were recorded for this clonotype. As yet, its antigen is unknown. Study findings and constraints: Persistent patients shared 2,741 public clonotypes among themselves. Newly diagnosed patients shared fewer, at about a thousand. Compared with new cases, persistent Graves' patients showed reduced TCR diversity.

Arm-PCR of CDR3 regions with iRepertoire HTBI primers generated TCR beta libraries. Each CDR3 protein gets one entry after TCRdb re-called the multiplex PCR reads with MiXCR. Of 400,000 to 500,000 distinct CDR3 sequences detected, roughly 20% appear once; the ten largest clones hold 7% to 9.5%. Sample time point: persistent/refractory GD, antithyroid drugs over 5 years with positive TRAb. Isolated PBMC RNA provided the starting material for the TCR library. The CDR3 runs 14 residues. Germline V CDR1 and CDR2: MDHEN, SYDVKM. Trimming removed 5 bases from V and 5 bases from J; junction bases left unmatched: 9.

The chain links TRBV28 to TRBJ2-7; 7 positions match TRBD1. The sequencing used peripheral blood mononuclear cells (PBMCs), collected when the disease was refractory, from a patient treated with antithyroid drugs. The clonotype originates from a female donor with Graves disease. The CDR3 region has the DNA TGTGCCAGCAGTCCCTCGACAGGGATCCACGAGCAGTACTTC. Residues: CASSPSTGIHEQYF. Supplemented by reference TRBV28 and TRBJ2-7, the full variable domain reads DVKVTQSSRYLVKRTGEKVFLECVQDMDHENMFWYRQDPGLGLRLIYFSYDVKMKEKGDIPEGYSVSREKKERFSLILESASTNQTSMYLCASSPSTGIHEQYFGPGTRLTVT.